The entry below gives a single TCR beta chain sequence along with its context. These data belong to a study of CD8 T cells in ankylosing spondylitis. The CDR3 is made up of 16 amino acids. From germline, CDR1 is SGHRS and CDR2 YFSETQ. The V gene end was trimmed by 4 bases and the J gene end by 1 base; junction bases not matched to a gene: 9. Using its own MiXCR run on the 5' RACE reads, TCRdb lists one record per CDR3 protein. The table has 120,000 or so distinct CDR3 sequences, approximately 14% seen once; the top ten hold about 3%. Sequenced: blood, either unsorted or a sorted T cell fraction (not recorded which). The TCR sequence derives from a female donor with ankylosing spondylitis or in good health (not recorded which). V and J are TRBV5-1 and TRBJ2-3; 7 nucleotides match TRBD2. The CDR3 spells CASSLRLAEGTDTQYF. In nucleotides, the CDR3 is TGCGCCAGCAGCCTTAGACTAGCCGAGGGCACAGATACGCAGTATTTT.